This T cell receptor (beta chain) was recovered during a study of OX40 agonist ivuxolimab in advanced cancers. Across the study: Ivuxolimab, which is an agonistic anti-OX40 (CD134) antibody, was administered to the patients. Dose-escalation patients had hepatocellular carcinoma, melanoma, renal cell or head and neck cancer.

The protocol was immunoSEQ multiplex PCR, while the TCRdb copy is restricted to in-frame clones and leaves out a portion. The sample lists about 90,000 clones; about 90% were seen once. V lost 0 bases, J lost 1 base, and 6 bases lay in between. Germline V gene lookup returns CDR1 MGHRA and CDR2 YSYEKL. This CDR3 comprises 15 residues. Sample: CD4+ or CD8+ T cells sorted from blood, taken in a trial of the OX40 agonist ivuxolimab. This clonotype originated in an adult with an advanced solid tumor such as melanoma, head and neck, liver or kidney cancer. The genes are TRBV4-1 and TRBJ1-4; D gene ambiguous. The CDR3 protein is CASSQEPVTNEKLFF. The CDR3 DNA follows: TGCGCCAGCAGCCAAGAACCAGTAACTAATGAAAAACTGTTTTTT.